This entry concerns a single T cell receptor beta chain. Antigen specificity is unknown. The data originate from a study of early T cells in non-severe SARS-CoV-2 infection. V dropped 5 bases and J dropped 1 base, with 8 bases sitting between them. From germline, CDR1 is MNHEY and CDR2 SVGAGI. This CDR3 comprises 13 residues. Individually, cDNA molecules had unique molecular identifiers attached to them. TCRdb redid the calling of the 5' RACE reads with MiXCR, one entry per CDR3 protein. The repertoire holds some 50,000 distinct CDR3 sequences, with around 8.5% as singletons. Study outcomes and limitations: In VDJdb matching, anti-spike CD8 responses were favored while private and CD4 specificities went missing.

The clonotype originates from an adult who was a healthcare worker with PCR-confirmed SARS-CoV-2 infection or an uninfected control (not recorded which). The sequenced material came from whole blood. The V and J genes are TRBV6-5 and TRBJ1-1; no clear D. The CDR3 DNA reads TGTGCCAGCAGTGCAGCCCAGAACACTGAAGCTTTCTTT. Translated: CASSAAQNTEAFF.